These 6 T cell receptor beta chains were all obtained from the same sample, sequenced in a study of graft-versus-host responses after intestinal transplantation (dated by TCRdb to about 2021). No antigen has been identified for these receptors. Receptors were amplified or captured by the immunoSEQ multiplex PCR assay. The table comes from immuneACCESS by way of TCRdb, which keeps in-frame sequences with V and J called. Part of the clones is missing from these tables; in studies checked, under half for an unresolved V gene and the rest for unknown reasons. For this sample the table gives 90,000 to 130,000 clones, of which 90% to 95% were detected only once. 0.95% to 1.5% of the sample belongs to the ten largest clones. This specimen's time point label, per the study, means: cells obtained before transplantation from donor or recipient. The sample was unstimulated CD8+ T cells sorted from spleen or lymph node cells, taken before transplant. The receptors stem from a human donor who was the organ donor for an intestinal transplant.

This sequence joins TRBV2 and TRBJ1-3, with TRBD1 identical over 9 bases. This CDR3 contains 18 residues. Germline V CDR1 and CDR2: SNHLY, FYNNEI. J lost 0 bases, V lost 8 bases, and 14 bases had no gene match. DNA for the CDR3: TGTGCCAGCCTCCGGGACAGGGTTTCCTCCAGCTCTGGAAACACCATATATTTT. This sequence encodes CASLRDRVSSSSGNTIYF.

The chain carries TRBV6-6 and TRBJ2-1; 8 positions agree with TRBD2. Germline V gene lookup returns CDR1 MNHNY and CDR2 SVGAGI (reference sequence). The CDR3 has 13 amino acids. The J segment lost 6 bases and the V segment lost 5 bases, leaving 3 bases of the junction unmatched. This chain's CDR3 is CASSKGLANEQFF. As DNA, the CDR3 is TGTGCCAGCAGTAAAGGACTAGCCAATGAGCAGTTCTTC.

The CDR3 sequence is CSAPGAEGEQYF. CDR3 nucleotides: TGCAGCGCCCCGGGTGCGGAGGGTGAGCAGTACTTC. The rearrangement links TRBV29-1 to TRBJ2-7; D possibly corresponds to TRBD2 (6 bases). CDR1 is SQVTM and CDR2 is ANQGSEA in the germline V gene. V was cut by 7 bases and J by 7 bases, with 17 bases left in between. The CDR3 loop spans 12 amino acids.

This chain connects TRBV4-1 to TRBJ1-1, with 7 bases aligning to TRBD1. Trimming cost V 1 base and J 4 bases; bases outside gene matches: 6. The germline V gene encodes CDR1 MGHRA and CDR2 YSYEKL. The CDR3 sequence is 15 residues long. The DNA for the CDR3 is TGCGCCAGCAGCCAAGCGGGACAGCTGGGCACTGAAGCTTTCTTT. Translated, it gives CASSQAGQLGTEAFF.

The CDR3 is CASSGARNSPLHF. CDR3 nucleotides: TGTGCCAGCAGCGGGGCCCGAAATTCACCCCTCCACTTT. The V and J genes are TRBV5-4 and TRBJ1-6, with D possibly being TRBD1 (5 bases). CDR1 SGHNT and CDR2 YYREEE come from the germline V gene (reference sequence). The V end lost 4 bases, the J end lost 7 bases, and 9 bases lay between the germline ends. The CDR3 runs to 13 residues.

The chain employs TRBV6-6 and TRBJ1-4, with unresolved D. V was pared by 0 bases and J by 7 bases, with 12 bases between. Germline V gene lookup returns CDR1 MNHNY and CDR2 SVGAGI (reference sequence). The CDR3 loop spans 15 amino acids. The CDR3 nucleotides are TGTGCCAGCAGTTACTCACGGATCTACCGTGAAAAACTGTTTTTT. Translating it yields CASSYSRIYREKLFF.